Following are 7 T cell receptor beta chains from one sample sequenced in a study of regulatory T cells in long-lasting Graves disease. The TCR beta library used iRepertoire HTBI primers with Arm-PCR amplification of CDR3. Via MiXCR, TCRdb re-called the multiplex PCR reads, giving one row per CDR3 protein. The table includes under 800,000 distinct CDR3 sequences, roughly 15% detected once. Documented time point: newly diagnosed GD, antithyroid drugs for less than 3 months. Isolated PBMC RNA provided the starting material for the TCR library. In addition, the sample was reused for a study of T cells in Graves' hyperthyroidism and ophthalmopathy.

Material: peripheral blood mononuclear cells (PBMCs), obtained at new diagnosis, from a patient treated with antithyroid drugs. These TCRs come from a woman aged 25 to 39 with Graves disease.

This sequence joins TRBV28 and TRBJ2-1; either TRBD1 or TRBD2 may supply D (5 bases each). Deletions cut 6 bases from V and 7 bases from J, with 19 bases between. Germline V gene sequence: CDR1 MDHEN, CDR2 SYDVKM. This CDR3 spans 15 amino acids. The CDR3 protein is CASRDGAFAVNEQFF. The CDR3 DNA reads TGTGCCAGCAGGGACGGGGCCTTCGCGGTAAATGAGCAGTTCTTC.

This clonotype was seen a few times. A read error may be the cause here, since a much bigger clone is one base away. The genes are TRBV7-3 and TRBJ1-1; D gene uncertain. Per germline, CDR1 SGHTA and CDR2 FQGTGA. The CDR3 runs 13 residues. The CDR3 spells CASGLMGNTEAFF. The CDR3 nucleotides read TGTGCCAGCGGCTTAATGGGGAACACTGAAGCTTTCTTT.

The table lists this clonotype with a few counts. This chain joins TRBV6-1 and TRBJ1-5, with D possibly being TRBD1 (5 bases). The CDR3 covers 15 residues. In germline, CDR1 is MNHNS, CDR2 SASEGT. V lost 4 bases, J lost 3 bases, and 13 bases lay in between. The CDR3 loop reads CASSVGGTYNQPQHF. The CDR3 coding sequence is TGTGCCAGCAGTGTCGGGGGGACCTACAATCAGCCCCAGCATTTT.

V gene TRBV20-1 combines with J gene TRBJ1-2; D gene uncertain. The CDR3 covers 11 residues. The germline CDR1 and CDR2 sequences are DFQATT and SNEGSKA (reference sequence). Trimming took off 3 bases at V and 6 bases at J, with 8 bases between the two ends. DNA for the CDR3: TGCAGTGCTAGTGTACCTAATGGCTACACCTTC. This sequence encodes CSASVPNGYTF.

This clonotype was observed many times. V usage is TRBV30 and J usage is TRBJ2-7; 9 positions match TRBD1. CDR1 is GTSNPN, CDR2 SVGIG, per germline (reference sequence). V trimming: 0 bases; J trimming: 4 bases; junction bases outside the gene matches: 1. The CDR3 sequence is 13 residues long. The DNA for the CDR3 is TGTGCCTGGAGTGTAGACAGGGGGTACGAGCAGTACTTC. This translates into CAWSVDRGYEQYF.

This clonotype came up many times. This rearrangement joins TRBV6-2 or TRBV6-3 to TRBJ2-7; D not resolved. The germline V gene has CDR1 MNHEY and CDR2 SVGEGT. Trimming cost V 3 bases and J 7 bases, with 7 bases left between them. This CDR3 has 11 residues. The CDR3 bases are TGTGCCAGCAGTTATACACGGGAGCAGTACTTC. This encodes CASSYTREQYF.

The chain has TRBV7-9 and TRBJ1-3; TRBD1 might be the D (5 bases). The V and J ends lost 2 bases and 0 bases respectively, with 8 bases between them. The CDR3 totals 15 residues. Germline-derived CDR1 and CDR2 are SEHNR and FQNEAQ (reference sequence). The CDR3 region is CASSLIGTSGNTIYF. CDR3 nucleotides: TGTGCCAGCAGCTTAATCGGGACCTCTGGAAACACCATATATTTT.